The T cell receptor (beta chain) under discussion was sequenced for a study of blood T cells in healthy people across ages. This clonotype was seen more than once but under ten times. With 7 bases clipped from V and 6 bases from J, the junction kept 8 bases outside the gene matches. CDR3 length equals 13 residues. Germline CDR1 is DFQATT and CDR2 is SNEGSKA (reference sequence). A second PCR of roughly 6 to 12 cycles used a sample-barcoded 5' primer and a J-beta primer mix. A 12-random-nucleotide template-switch adaptor tagged each cDNA molecule. TCRdb processed the 5' RACE reads anew with MiXCR; each CDR3 protein has one entry. The repertoire includes more than 900,000 distinct CDR3 sequences, about 23% of them detected once, and 0.65% to 0.75% sits in the top ten. This sample was also put to use in a study of T cells of mothers and their children. Per that paper: A few healthy Caucasian mothers gave samples, and so did their six children. Each mother yielded more than 10 million TCR beta CDR3 reads. Each child yielded around 2.9 million reads.

Sequencing used blood. The genes are TRBV20-1 and TRBJ2-7; 11 positions agree with TRBD2. The TCR sequence derives from a girl aged 2 to 9 in good health. The CDR3 loop reads CSVHSGGAGEQYF. DNA of the CDR3: TGCAGTGTCCATAGCGGGGGGGCTGGCGAGCAGTACTTC.